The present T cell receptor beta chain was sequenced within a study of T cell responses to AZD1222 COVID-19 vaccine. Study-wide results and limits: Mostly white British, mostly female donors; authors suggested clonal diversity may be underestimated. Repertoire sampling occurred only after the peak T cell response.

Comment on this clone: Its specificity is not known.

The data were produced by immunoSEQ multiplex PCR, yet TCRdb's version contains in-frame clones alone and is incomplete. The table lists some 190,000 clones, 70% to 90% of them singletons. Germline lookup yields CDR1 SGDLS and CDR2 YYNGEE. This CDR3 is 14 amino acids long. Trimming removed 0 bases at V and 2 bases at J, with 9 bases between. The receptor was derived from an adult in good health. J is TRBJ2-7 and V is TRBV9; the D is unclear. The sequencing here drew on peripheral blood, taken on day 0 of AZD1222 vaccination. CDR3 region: CASSVADATYEQYF. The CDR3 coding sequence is TGTGCCAGCAGCGTAGCTGACGCAACCTACGAGCAGTACTTC.